These 19 T cell receptor beta chains came from one sample sequenced in a study of T cell responses to AZD1222 COVID-19 vaccine. Sequencing used immunoSEQ multiplex PCR; TCRdb keeps in-frame clones, though not all of them. The sample shows 170,000 or so clones, around 94% of them seen only once. Sequences were derived from peripheral blood, sampled on day 0 of AZD1222 vaccination. The receptor source for this set is an adult in good health.

J is TRBJ2-7 and V is TRBV2; no clear D. CDR3 length: 12 residues. With 1 base removed from V and 3 bases from J, the gap between germline ends came to 4 bases. CDR1 is SNHLY, CDR2 FYNNEI, per germline. CDR3 residues: CASSEDIYEQYF. The DNA for the CDR3 is TGTGCCAGCAGTGAAGACATCTACGAGCAGTACTTC.

The rearrangement links TRBV27 to TRBJ2-3, with D tentatively TRBD1 (5 bases). V was trimmed by 4 bases and J by 1 base, leaving 21 bases between them. CDR3 length equals 18 residues. CDR1 is MNHEY and CDR2 is SMNVEV in the germline V gene (reference sequence). The CDR3 sequence is CASSSPMGPPTGTDTQYF. The CDR3 DNA follows: TGTGCCAGCAGTTCCCCTATGGGGCCCCCCACGGGCACAGATACGCAGTATTTT.

This chain links TRBV10-3 with TRBJ1-1; tentative D call: TRBD1 (6 bases). The CDR3 runs 11 residues. V was clipped by 10 bases and J by 5 bases, with 11 bases between them. Germline loops: CDR1 ENHRY, CDR2 SYGVKD. DNA for the CDR3: TGTGCCAGCCACCAGGGGACTGAAGCTTTCTTT. It encodes CASHQGTEAFF.

The V call is TRBV10-3, the J call TRBJ2-1, with D perhaps matching TRBD2 (6 bases). The CDR3 runs to 12 residues. Trimming took 9 bases from V and 13 from J, leaving 19 bases between them. CDR1 and CDR2 (germline): ENHRY, SYGVKD. DNA of the CDR3: TGTGCCATGTCCGGGACGGAGGGTAGACAGTTCTTC. Amino acids: CAMSGTEGRQFF.

The V and J genes are TRBV18 and TRBJ1-1, with 7 nucleotides matching TRBD1. Trimming cost V 5 bases and J 4 bases; bases outside gene matches: 7. Germline CDR1 is KGHSH and CDR2 is LQKENI. CDR3 length: 14 residues. The CDR3 protein is CASSVTGEGTEAFF. The DNA of the CDR3 is TGTGCCAGCTCAGTAACAGGGGAGGGCACTGAAGCTTTCTTT.

The DNA for the CDR3 is TGTGCCAGCAGCGTAGGTCGACCAGGGTGGAGCACAGATACGCAGTATTTT. Its protein product is CASSVGRPGWSTDTQYF. This chain links TRBV9 with TRBJ2-3, with D tentatively TRBD1 (5 bases). Germline lookup yields CDR1 SGDLS and CDR2 YYNGEE. Deletions cut 0 bases from V and 0 bases from J, with 14 bases between. The CDR3 consists of 17 residues.

The chain recombines TRBV5-1 with TRBJ2-2; 7 positions agree with TRBD1. Germline CDR1 SGHRS, CDR2 YFSETQ. Trimming removed 2 bases from V and 2 bases from J; junction bases left unmatched: 3. The CDR3 consists of 15 residues. CDR3 amino acids: CASSLRTGNTGELFF. The CDR3 coding sequence is TGCGCCAGCAGCTTAAGGACAGGAAACACCGGGGAGCTGTTTTTT.

J is TRBJ2-7 and V is TRBV28, with unresolved D. CDR3 length equals 14 residues. Germline V lookup: CDR1 MDHEN, CDR2 SYDVKM. The V and J ends lost 5 bases and 0 bases respectively, with 11 bases between them. The CDR3 region is CASSTRMSSYEQYF. DNA of the CDR3: TGTGCCAGCAGTACCAGGATGAGCTCCTACGAGCAGTACTTC.

This chain uses TRBV4-3 with TRBJ1-2; TRBD1 might be the D (5 bases). CDR3 length: 15 amino acids. CDR1 is LGHNA, CDR2 YSLEER, per germline. V shed 3 bases and J shed 4 bases, with 15 bases lying between them. CDR3 coding DNA: TGCGCCAGCAGCCAGGTCTTTGACAGCCCCTATGGCTACACCTTC. It specifies CASSQVFDSPYGYTF.

The CDR3, as DNA: TGTGCCAGCAGTTTCCGCTTTCCGGGGGTTGGCTACACCTTC. Residues: CASSFRFPGVGYTF. The rearrangement links TRBV28 to TRBJ1-2, with TRBD1 as a possible D gene (5 bases). V was trimmed by 3 bases and J by 7 bases, leaving 15 bases between them. The CDR3 is 14 amino acids. Germline V lookup: CDR1 MDHEN, CDR2 SYDVKM.

On this clone: Distinct nucleotide sequences in the sample also encode this CDR3. V gene TRBV18 combines with J gene TRBJ1-2, with 10 bases that match TRBD1. The J segment lost 3 bases and the V segment lost 2 bases, leaving 0 bases of the junction unmatched. Germline CDR1 reads KGHSH; CDR2 reads LQKENI. The CDR3 is 14 amino acids. The CDR3: CASSPGTGDYGYTF. The CDR3 DNA is TGTGCCAGCTCACCAGGGACAGGGGACTATGGCTACACCTTC. Based on the CDR3 plus reference TRBV18 and TRBJ1-2, the full variable domain is NAGVMQNPRHLVRRRGQEARLRCSPMKGHSHVYWYRQLPEEGLKFMVYLQKENIIDESGMPKERFSAEFPKEGPSILRIQQVVRGDSAAYFCASSPGTGDYGYTFGSGTRLTVV.

The genes are TRBV9 and TRBJ1-2, with D possibly being TRBD1 (5 bases). Germline values: CDR1 SGDLS, CDR2 YYNGEE. This CDR3 contains 14 residues. V was cut by 4 bases and J by 5 bases, with 15 bases left in between. CDR3 DNA sequence: TGTGCCAGCAGCAACCGGGACGGAGGATATGGCTACACCTTC. Translation: CASSNRDGGYGYTF.

The sample holds a few counts of this clone. The chain recombines TRBV4-3 with TRBJ2-6; D ambiguous. With 4 bases removed from V and 0 bases from J, the gap between germline ends came to 13 bases. The CDR3 runs to 17 residues. The germline gives CDR1 LGHNA, CDR2 YSLEER. The CDR3 sequence: CASSLGVASSGANVLTF. DNA for the CDR3: TGCGCCAGCAGCCTCGGTGTAGCATCCTCTGGGGCCAACGTCCTGACTTTC.

The chain recombines TRBV7-8 with TRBJ2-2; D remains unclear. The V end lost 5 bases, the J end lost 2 bases, and 3 bases lay between the germline ends. Looked up from germline, CDR1 is SGHVS and CDR2 is FQNEAQ. The CDR3 contains 12 residues. The CDR3 nucleotides are TGTGCCAGCAGCACAAACACCGGGGAGCTGTTTTTT. Encoded protein: CASSTNTGELFF.

The chain employs TRBV19 and TRBJ1-4; D ambiguous. V lost 8 bases to trimming and J lost 5 bases, with 21 bases between them. CDR1 is LNHDA and CDR2 is SQIVND in the germline V gene (reference sequence). The CDR3 runs 16 residues. The CDR3 reads CASWGNPYGVNEKLFF. CDR3 bases: TGTGCCAGTTGGGGTAACCCTTACGGGGTAAATGAAAAACTGTTTTTT.

This sequence joins TRBV7-8 and TRBJ2-1; 9 nucleotides agree with TRBD2. Germline V CDR1 and CDR2: SGHVS, FQNEAQ. The CDR3 has 15 residues. Trimming took 6 bases from V and 4 from J; bases not matched to a gene: 7. The CDR3 loop is CASSKRGELYNEQFF. In nucleotides, the CDR3 is TGTGCCAGCAGTAAGCGGGGGGAACTTTACAATGAGCAGTTCTTC.

The V gene is TRBV21-1, the J gene TRBJ1-5; the table's TRBD1 call for D was not verified on the DNA. TRBV21-1 is flagged as a pseudogene. The CDR3 has 21 residues. The CDR3 DNA reads as TGTGCCAGCAGCAAAGGCGAGGACAGGGTTGTAAGTTTCGGCAGCAATCAGCCCCAGCATTTT. Its translation is CASSKGEDRVVSFGSNQPQHF.

This clone has more than one count but fewer than ten. V and J are TRBV30 and TRBJ1-2; unclear D gene. The V end was cut by 4 bases, the J end by 1 base, with 10 bases between. This CDR3 region has 13 residues. Looked up from germline, CDR1 is GTSNPN and CDR2 is SVGIG (reference sequence). The CDR3 protein is CAWTRTFNYGYTF. The CDR3 DNA sequence: TGTGCCTGGACTCGGACGTTTAACTATGGCTACACCTTC.

The V and J genes are TRBV15 and TRBJ1-2; D is ambiguous. Between the trimmed V and J ends, which lost 0 bases and 3 bases, there was a span of 8 bases. Germline V gene sequence: CDR1 LNHNV, CDR2 YYDKDF (reference sequence). The CDR3 extends over 14 amino acids. The CDR3 DNA follows: TGTGCCACCAGCAGAGACAGGAAAGACTATGGCTACACCTTC. Translating gives CATSRDRKDYGYTF. The whole variable domain, remainder taken from reference TRBV15 and TRBJ1-2, is DAMVIQNPRYQVTQFGKPVTLSCSQTLNHNVMYWYQQKSSQAPKLLFHYYDKDFNNEADTPDNFQSRRPNTSFCFLDIRSPGLGDTAMYLCATSRDRKDYGYTFGSGTRLTVV.